One and the same sample provided the 10 T cell receptor beta chains below, sequenced in a study of Ad26.COV2.S vaccination and SARS-CoV-2 variants. Here immunoSEQ multiplex PCR was the method, and the copy in TCRdb shows in-frame clones only, minus some. This sample has 360,000 or so clones, with about 88% found just once. Noted treatment: some 20 received Ad26.COV2.S at low or high dose, single or two shots; 5 received placebo; per-sample allocation not given. Day 63 after the first vaccine or placebo injection was the time point for sampling. Sequenced here: peripheral blood, sampled in a trial of Ad26.COV2.S vaccine versus placebo. These receptors came from a person aged 18-60 years who received the Ad26.COV2.S COVID-19 vaccine or a placebo.

The chain links TRBV6-5 to TRBJ1-5; D unclear. The CDR3 has 15 residues. With 6 bases removed from V and 0 bases from J, the gap between germline ends came to 12 bases. Germline CDR1 MNHEY, CDR2 SVGAGI. CDR3 DNA sequence: TGTGCCAGCAGAACATCACTCAGTAGCAATCAGCCCCAGCATTTT. Protein product: CASRTSLSSNQPQHF.

This clone was seen only a few times. The rearrangement joins TRBV5-1 to TRBJ1-1; D is unresolved. The V and J ends lost 0 bases and 3 bases respectively, with 12 bases between them. CDR3 length equals 15 residues. Germline CDR1 SGHRS, CDR2 YFSETQ. CDR3 sequence reads: CASSLVRVEDTEAFF. The CDR3 DNA follows: TGCGCCAGCAGCTTGGTTAGGGTAGAGGACACTGAAGCTTTCTTT.

The rearrangement uses TRBV2 and TRBJ2-7; no clear D. Germline lookup yields CDR1 SNHLY and CDR2 FYNNEI. The CDR3 is 11 amino acids. Between the trimmed V and J ends, which lost 4 bases and 2 bases, there was a span of 3 bases. CDR3 sequence (DNA): TGTGCCAGCAGTGCAACCTACGAGCAGTACTTC. It is translated as CASSATYEQYF.

Turning to this clone: The sample holds other DNA sequences that translate to the same CDR3. The CDR3 is CASSPGLTGELFF. CDR3 DNA: TGTGCCAGCTCACCGGGACTGACCGGGGAGCTGTTTTTT. The chain joins TRBV18 to TRBJ2-2, with a possible D match to TRBD2 (6 bases). Trimming removed 3 bases at V and 5 bases at J, with 7 bases between. There are 13 residues in the CDR3. Germline V gene lookup returns CDR1 KGHSH and CDR2 LQKENI.

This clone showed up just once. The chain links TRBV7-9 to TRBJ1-3; no clear D. The ends were cut back, 3 bases at V and 4 bases at J, with 4 bases in the middle. The CDR3 is made up of 12 amino acids. Germline V lookup: CDR1 SEHNR, CDR2 FQNEAQ (reference sequence). CDR3 sequence: CASSFQGNTIYF. CDR3 nucleotides: TGTGCCAGCAGCTTTCAAGGAAACACCATATATTTT. The full variable domain, in which reference TRBV7-9 and TRBJ1-3 provide the parts outside the CDR3, is DTGVSQNPRHKITKRGQNVTFRCDPISEHNRLYWYRQTLGQGPEFLTYFQNEAQLEKSRLLSDRFSAERPKGSFSTLEIQRTEQGDSAMYLCASSFQGNTIYFGEGSWLTVV.

This clone was picked up a small number of times. The rearrangement links TRBV5-1 to TRBJ2-1; the match to TRBD2 covers 7 bases. The CDR3 runs to 14 residues. Trimming took 4 bases from V and 7 from J; bases not matched to a gene: 8. CDR1 is SGHRS, CDR2 YFSETQ, per germline. CDR3 nucleotide sequence: TGCGCCAGCAGCGTTGTGTGGCGGGAGAATGAGCAGTTCTTC. It yields the protein CASSVVWRENEQFF.

A remark on this clone: Within the sample, other DNA sequences also encode this same CDR3. The V call is TRBV19, the J call TRBJ2-7; D remains unclear. Trimming left V 3 bases short and J 5 bases short, with 5 bases between. The CDR3 length is 11 residues. CDR1 LNHDA and CDR2 SQIVND come from the germline V gene (reference sequence). CDR3: CASSIGNEQYF. Here the CDR3 DNA reads TGTGCCAGTAGTATCGGCAACGAGCAGTACTTC.

The chain carries TRBV5-1 and TRBJ1-2; 7 nucleotides match TRBD1. CDR1 is SGHRS and CDR2 is YFSETQ in the germline V gene. V lost 4 bases, J lost 5 bases, and 11 bases stayed unmatched. The CDR3 covers 15 residues. In DNA, the CDR3 is TGCGCCAGCAGCAGAGGAACCGGGACAGCGTATGGCTACACCTTC. It yields the protein CASSRGTGTAYGYTF.

The chain couples TRBV6-4 to TRBJ2-5; D is uncertain. The CDR3 sequence is 13 residues long. V was pared by 6 bases and J by 0 bases, with 8 bases between. The germline V gene has CDR1 MRHNA and CDR2 SNTAGT. CDR3 coding DNA: TGTGCCAGCAGCCGTAGTTACCAAGAGACCCAGTACTTC. It is translated as CASSRSYQETQYF.

This sequence joins TRBV30 and TRBJ1-1, with a weak D call TRBD1 (5 bases). Germline values: CDR1 GTSNPN, CDR2 SVGIG (reference sequence). Trimming stripped 3 bases from V and 4 bases from J, with 15 bases between. There are 14 residues in the CDR3. In DNA form, the CDR3 reads TGTGCCTGGAGCCGGCCATGGGGGATCACTGAAGCTTTCTTT. Translated: CAWSRPWGITEAFF.